The 24 T cell receptor beta chains below come from one sample, sequenced in a study of blood T cell repertoires in COVID-19. Repertoires were generated with immunoSEQ multiplex PCR, while TCRdb's copy carries only in-frame clones and drops some. The top ten hold less than 50% of the sample, which has 130,000 to 150,000 clones, under 90% seen once. The source material was peripheral blood. The origin of the receptors is a human donor in a cohort sampled during active COVID-19.

The CDR3, as DNA: TGTGCCAGCAGCCCAAACAATCAGCCCCAGCATTTT. Protein sequence: CASSPNNQPQHF. The V call is TRBV6-6, the J call TRBJ1-5; D is unclear. The CDR3 has 12 amino acids. The germline V gene encodes CDR1 MNHNY and CDR2 SVGAGI (reference sequence). The V end lost 6 bases, the J end lost 3 bases, and 6 bases lay between the germline ends.

The chain joins TRBV3-1 (or the pseudogene TRBV3-2) to TRBJ1-5; weak D call: TRBD1 (6 bases). Trimming removed 4 bases at V and 6 bases at J, with 10 bases between. The CDR3 consists of 13 residues. Germline CDR1 LGHDT, CDR2 YNNKEL (reference sequence). As DNA, the CDR3 is TGTGCCAGCAGCCTCGGCAGGGGTCAGCCCCAGCATTTT. Translating gives CASSLGRGQPQHF.

This sequence joins TRBV4-1 and TRBJ2-2, with D possibly TRBD1 on 6 matching bases. The CDR3 runs 15 residues. CDR1 MGHRA and CDR2 YSYEKL come from the germline V gene. V dropped 4 bases and J dropped 5 bases, with 14 bases sitting between them. The CDR3 bases are TGCGCCAGCAGCCCGGGGCAGGGGTGGACCGGGGAGCTGTTTTTT. Translated, it gives CASSPGQGWTGELFF.

The CDR3: CASSPYVGAANYEQYF. Here the CDR3 DNA reads TGTGCCAGCAGCCCCTACGTGGGGGCAGCGAACTACGAGCAGTACTTC. This rearrangement joins TRBV7-9 to TRBJ2-7, with TRBD1 as a possible D gene (6 bases). The CDR3 has 16 amino acids. The V end was cut by 5 bases, the J end by 3 bases, with 20 bases between. Germline V gene data show CDR1 as SEHNR and CDR2 as FQNEAQ (reference sequence).

V and J are TRBV2 and TRBJ2-7; 7 bases line up with TRBD1. The V segment lost 6 bases and the J segment 6 bases; nucleotides outside the gene matches: 5. The CDR3 runs to 12 residues. Germline V gene data show CDR1 as SNHLY and CDR2 as FYNNEI. The CDR3 reads CASSETGIEQYF. Written as DNA, the CDR3 is TGTGCCAGCAGCGAGACAGGGATCGAGCAGTACTTC.

The V and J genes are TRBV18 and TRBJ2-6; no firm D call. CDR1 is KGHSH and CDR2 is LQKENI in the germline V gene. V was shortened by 1 base and J by 0 bases, with 7 bases between the two germline ends. The CDR3 spans 16 residues. DNA of the CDR3: TGTGCCAGCTCACCACGCACAAACTCTGGGGCCAACGTCCTGACTTTC. Translated, it gives CASSPRTNSGANVLTF.

V is TRBV30 and J is TRBJ2-5; D remains ambiguous. This CDR3 region has 12 residues. V gave up 7 bases and J gave up 5 bases, with 14 bases separating them. CDR1 GTSNPN and CDR2 SVGIG come from the germline V gene (reference sequence). The CDR3 sequence: CASAPGRETQYF. The CDR3 nucleotides read TGTGCCTCCGCTCCCGGCAGGGAGACCCAGTACTTC.

J is TRBJ2-2 and V is TRBV28; 7 nucleotides align to TRBD1. The germline CDR1 and CDR2 sequences are MDHEN and SYDVKM. The V and J ends lost 5 bases and 5 bases, in that order; junction bases with no gene match: 2. This CDR3 spans 13 amino acids. CDR3 sequence reads: CASSPRGTGELFF. CDR3 in DNA: TGTGCCAGCAGTCCCAGGGGGACCGGGGAGCTGTTTTTT.

The V gene is TRBV9, the J gene TRBJ1-2; no definite D call. The germline CDR1 and CDR2 sequences are SGDLS and YYNGEE. V was cut by 4 bases and J by 6 bases, with 19 bases left in between. The CDR3 contains 15 residues. The CDR3 loop reads CASSPRGRSLDGYTF. DNA for the CDR3: TGTGCCAGCAGCCCCCGAGGGCGGAGCCTCGATGGCTACACCTTC.

J is TRBJ2-5 and V is TRBV10-3, with D hard to call. The germline CDR1 and CDR2 sequences are ENHRY and SYGVKD. The V gene lost 10 bases and the J gene lost 4 bases, with 22 bases spanning the gap. This CDR3 region has 15 residues. As DNA, the CDR3 is TGTGCCAGTCGAAGCCGGGTTCGCGGTCGAGAGACCCAGTACTTC. Translating gives CASRSRVRGRETQYF.

The chain links TRBV19 to TRBJ1-2, with 11 bases lining up with TRBD1. Germline CDR1 LNHDA, CDR2 SQIVND (reference sequence). CDR3 length: 14 residues. The V segment lost 3 bases and the J segment 7 bases; nucleotides outside the gene matches: 4. The CDR3 DNA is TGTGCCAGTAGTATGGGGACAGGGGGTGGTGGCTACACCTTC. Translating it yields CASSMGTGGGGYTF.

The count of this clone is one. The V and J genes are TRBV11-2 and TRBJ2-5; D gene unclear. CDR3 length: 14 residues. V was shortened by 5 bases and J by 0 bases, with 10 bases between the two germline ends. Germline V CDR1 and CDR2: SGHAT, FQNNGV. The CDR3 spells CASSAEVYQETQYF. CDR3 nucleotide sequence: TGTGCCAGCAGCGCAGAAGTGTACCAAGAGACCCAGTACTTC.

In this sample, this clone turned up once. This chain links TRBV7-2 with TRBJ2-2; D is possibly TRBD2 (6 bases). The V end lost 7 bases, the J end lost 6 bases, and 18 bases lay between the germline ends. The CDR3 has 15 amino acids. Germline V CDR1 and CDR2: SGHTA, FQGNSA. The CDR3 region is CASTLNAGPAGELFF. CDR3 sequence (DNA): TGTGCCAGCACCCTAAATGCGGGGCCGGCCGGGGAGCTGTTTTTT.

The V call is TRBV6-5, the J call TRBJ1-2; 11 bases map to TRBD1. After removal of 2 bases from V and 4 bases from J, the junction contained 6 bases not matched to a gene. The CDR3 is 16 amino acids. Germline V gives CDR1 MNHEY, CDR2 SVGAGI. This CDR3 reads CASSYLRTGGSYGYTF. The DNA of the CDR3 is TGTGCCAGCAGTTACCTCCGGACAGGGGGCTCCTATGGCTACACCTTC.

The genes are TRBV11-2 and TRBJ1-6; 9 bases align to TRBD1. This CDR3 is 14 amino acids long. Trimming removed 4 bases from V and 7 bases from J; junction bases left unmatched: 2. Germline V gene data show CDR1 as SGHAT and CDR2 as FQNNGV. This CDR3 reads CASSSGQGNSPLHF. In DNA, the CDR3 is TGTGCCAGCAGCTCGGGACAGGGAAATTCACCCCTCCACTTT.

This chain joins TRBV7-3 and TRBJ2-5, with D perhaps TRBD1 (6 bases). Germline-derived CDR1 and CDR2 are SGHTA and FQGTGA. CDR3 size: 14 residues. Trimming shortened V by 5 bases and J by 4 bases, and 14 bases separated the two germline ends. The CDR3, as DNA: TGTGCCAGCAGCGCCCCAGGGGTTCGAGAGACCCAGTACTTC. Protein product: CASSAPGVRETQYF.

In its sample, this clone was seen once. The chain links TRBV5-1 to TRBJ1-1; D gene uncertain. V lost 4 bases to trimming and J lost 1 base, with 8 bases between them. This CDR3 has 13 residues. Germline CDR1 SGHRS, CDR2 YFSETQ. The CDR3 nucleotides are TGCGCCAGCAGCCCAATGTGGAACACTGAAGCTTTCTTT. Translated, it gives CASSPMWNTEAFF.

As to this clone: It is unclear where the CDR3 begins or ends on the DNA, so no DNA is shown, and the CDR3 is as TCRdb lists it. The chain joins TRBV21-1 to TRBJ2-6; TRBD1 is taken as the D call from the table, unchecked against the DNA. TRBV21-1 is assigned pseudogene status. Ends included, the CDR3 has 16 residues. This CDR3 is CASSRQVGRGANVLTF.

This chain uses TRBV5-1 with TRBJ2-1; D gene ambiguous. CDR3 size: 14 residues. The V and J ends lost 0 bases and 8 bases respectively, with 12 bases between them. Per the germline V gene, CDR1 is SGHRS and CDR2 is YFSETQ. Here the CDR3 reads CASSLAVSRDEQFF. The DNA of the CDR3 is TGCGCCAGCAGCTTGGCGGTTAGCAGAGATGAGCAGTTCTTC.

This chain connects TRBV6-2 or TRBV6-3 to TRBJ1-2; 12 nucleotides align to TRBD1. Per germline, CDR1 MNHEY and CDR2 SVGEGT. This CDR3 comprises 16 residues. The V gene end was trimmed by 1 base and the J gene end by 4 bases; junction bases not matched to a gene: 4. The DNA for the CDR3 is TGTGCCAGCAGTTACTTCGGGACAGGGGGCACCTATGGCTACACCTTC. Its protein is CASSYFGTGGTYGYTF.

The genes are TRBV9 and TRBJ1-1; 9 positions match TRBD1. This CDR3 comprises 17 residues. Trimming at V came to 3 bases and at J to 2 bases, leaving 11 bases not matched to a gene. Germline-derived CDR1 and CDR2 are SGDLS and YYNGEE. CDR3 loop: CASSDGPGTGFNTEAFF. The CDR3 DNA reads as TGTGCCAGCAGCGATGGTCCCGGGACAGGGTTCAACACTGAAGCTTTCTTT.

The CDR3 region is CSVGPLGVGEQYF. The CDR3 coding sequence is TGCAGCGTTGGACCCTTAGGGGTCGGGGAGCAGTACTTC. V and J are TRBV29-1 and TRBJ2-7, with D possibly matching TRBD1 (5 bases). Trimming left V 4 bases short and J 7 bases short, with 17 bases between. Germline V gives CDR1 SQVTM, CDR2 ANQGSEA. This CDR3 is built from 13 residues.

The CDR3 loop reads CASSRGGGITEAFF. The CDR3 DNA reads TGCGCCAGCAGCAGAGGGGGAGGGATCACTGAAGCTTTCTTT. The genes are TRBV4-1 and TRBJ1-1, with D possibly being TRBD1 (6 bases). V lost 5 bases to trimming and J lost 4 bases, with 14 bases between them. Germline CDR1 MGHRA, CDR2 YSYEKL. CDR3 length: 14 amino acids.

The V call is TRBV5-4, the J call TRBJ2-5; D is uncertain. This CDR3 comprises 16 residues. The V end was cut by 1 base, the J end by 2 bases, with 15 bases between. Germline V CDR1 and CDR2: SGHNT, YYREEE (reference sequence). CDR3 sequence: CASSLSGGMRQETQYF. DNA for the CDR3: TGTGCCAGCAGCTTGAGTGGCGGAATGCGGCAAGAGACCCAGTACTTC.